This TCR beta chain was retrieved from a study of blood T cell repertoires in COVID-19. In the study overall: Acute and convalescent COVID-19 specimens originated in the United States, Italy and Spain. T cells, B-cell-depleted T cells, or PBMCs supplied cDNA or gDNA.

Here immunoSEQ multiplex PCR was the method, and the copy in TCRdb shows in-frame clones only, minus some. Of 96,000 or so clones in the sample, roughly 89% were seen once. Patients in Seattle were enrolled during active infection, then followed longitudinally. Germline CDR1 reads MNHNS; CDR2 reads SASEGT. Trimming cost V 0 bases and J 0 bases, with 6 bases left between them. The CDR3 spans 15 residues. J is TRBJ1-3 and V is TRBV6-1; no clear D. Input material: peripheral blood. The clonotype was recovered from a human donor with COVID-19, enrolled during active disease. The donor label of this sample is uncertain. CDR3 sequence reads: CASSEAPGSGNTIYF. CDR3 sequence (DNA): TGTGCCAGCAGTGAAGCTCCCGGCTCTGGAAACACCATATATTTT.